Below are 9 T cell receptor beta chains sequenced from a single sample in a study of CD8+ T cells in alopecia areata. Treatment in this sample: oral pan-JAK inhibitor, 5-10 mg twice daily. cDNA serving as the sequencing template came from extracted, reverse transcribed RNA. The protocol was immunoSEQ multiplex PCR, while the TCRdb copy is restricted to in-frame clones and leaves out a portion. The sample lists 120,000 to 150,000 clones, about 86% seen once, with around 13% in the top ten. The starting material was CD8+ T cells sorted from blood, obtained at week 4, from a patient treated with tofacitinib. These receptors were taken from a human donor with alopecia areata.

This CDR3 reads CASSQDWDEQYF. The CDR3 bases are TGTGCCAGCAGCCAAGACTGGGACGAGCAGTACTTC. The gene calls are TRBV4-2 and TRBJ2-7; the D is unclear. The CDR3 runs 12 residues. V was shortened by 0 bases and J by 5 bases, with 5 bases between the two germline ends. CDR1 is LGHNA and CDR2 is YNFKEQ in the germline V gene.

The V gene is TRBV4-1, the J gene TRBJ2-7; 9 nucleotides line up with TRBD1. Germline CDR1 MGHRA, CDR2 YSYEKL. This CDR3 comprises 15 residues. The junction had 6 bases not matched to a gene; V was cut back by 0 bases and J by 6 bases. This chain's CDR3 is CASSQDIRTGAEQYF. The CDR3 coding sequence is TGCGCCAGCAGCCAAGATATCAGGACAGGGGCCGAGCAGTACTTC.

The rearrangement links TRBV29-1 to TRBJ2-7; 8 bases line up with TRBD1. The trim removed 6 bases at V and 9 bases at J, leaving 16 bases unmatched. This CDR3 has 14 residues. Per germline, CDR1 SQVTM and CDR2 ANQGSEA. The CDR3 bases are TGCAGCGTCGAAAACAGGGGGTGGCCGATGGGGCAGTACTTC. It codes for CSVENRGWPMGQYF.

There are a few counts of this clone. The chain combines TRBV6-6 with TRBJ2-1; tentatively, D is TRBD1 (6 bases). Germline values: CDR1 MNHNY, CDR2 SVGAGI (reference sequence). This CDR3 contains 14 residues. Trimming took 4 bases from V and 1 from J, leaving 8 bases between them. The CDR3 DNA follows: TGTGCCAGCAGTTTGGACAGATCCTACAATGAGCAGTTCTTC. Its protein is CASSLDRSYNEQFF.

The chain's CDR3 is CASRDKYNTGELFF. The CDR3 region has the DNA TGTGCCAGCAGGGATAAGTATAACACCGGGGAGCTGTTTTTT. The J gene is TRBJ2-2, the V gene TRBV2; D unclear. The germline gives CDR1 SNHLY, CDR2 FYNNEI. The CDR3 sequence is 14 residues long. Trimming pared 6 bases from V and 2 bases from J, leaving 10 bases between.

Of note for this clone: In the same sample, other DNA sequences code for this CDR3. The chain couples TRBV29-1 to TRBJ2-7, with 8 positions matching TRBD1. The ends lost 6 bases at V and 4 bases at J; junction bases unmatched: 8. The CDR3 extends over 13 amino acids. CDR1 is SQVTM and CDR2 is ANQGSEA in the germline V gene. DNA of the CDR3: TGCAGCGTCTCCGGGACAGGTTCTTACGAGCAGTACTTC. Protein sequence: CSVSGTGSYEQYF.

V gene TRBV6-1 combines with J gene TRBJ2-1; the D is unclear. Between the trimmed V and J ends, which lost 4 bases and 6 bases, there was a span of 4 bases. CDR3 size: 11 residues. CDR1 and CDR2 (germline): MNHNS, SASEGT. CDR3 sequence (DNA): TGTGCCAGCAGTGTAGTCAATGAGCAGTTCTTC. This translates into CASSVVNEQFF.

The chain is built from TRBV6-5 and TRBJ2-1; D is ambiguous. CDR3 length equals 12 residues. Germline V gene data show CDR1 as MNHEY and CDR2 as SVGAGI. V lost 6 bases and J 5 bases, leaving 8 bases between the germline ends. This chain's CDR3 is CASSQDHNEQFF. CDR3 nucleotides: TGTGCCAGCAGCCAAGATCACAATGAGCAGTTCTTC.

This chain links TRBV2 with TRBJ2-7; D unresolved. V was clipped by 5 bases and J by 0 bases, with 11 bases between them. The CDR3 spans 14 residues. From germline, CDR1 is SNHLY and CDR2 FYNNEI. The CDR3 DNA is TGTGCCAGCAGTAAACCGACTGACTCCTACGAGCAGTACTTC. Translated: CASSKPTDSYEQYF. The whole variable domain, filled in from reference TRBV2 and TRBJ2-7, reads EPEVTQTPSHQVTQMGQEVILRCVPISNHLYFYWYRQILGQKVEFLVSFYNNEISEKSEIFDDQFSVERPDGSNFTLKIRSTKLEDSAMYFCASSKPTDSYEQYFGPGTRLTVT.